This T cell receptor (beta chain) was found in a study of blood T cell repertoires in COVID-19. The CDR3 has 18 amino acids. The germline CDR1 and CDR2 sequences are LNHNV and YYDKDF (reference sequence). V was shortened by 2 bases and J by 0 bases, with 16 bases between the two germline ends. Assay used: immunoSEQ multiplex PCR; TCRdb lists only in-frame clones, some missing. The data hold 55,000 to 65,000 clones, with 75% to 85% observed a single time. The sample taken for sequencing was peripheral blood. The receptor was derived from a man aged 55 to 70 with COVID-19, enrolled during active disease. This chain uses TRBV15 with TRBJ2-2; D may be TRBD1 (6 bases). CDR3 DNA: TGTGCCACCAGCAGATCGATCGGGACACATGCGAACACCGGGGAGCTGTTTTTT. Protein product: CATSRSIGTHANTGELFF. Drawing the rest from reference TRBV15 and TRBJ2-2, the complete variable domain is DAMVIQNPRYQVTQFGKPVTLSCSQTLNHNVMYWYQQKSSQAPKLLFHYYDKDFNNEADTPDNFQSRRPNTSFCFLDIRSPGLGDTAMYLCATSRSIGTHANTGELFFGEGSRLTVL.